One and the same sample provided the 14 T cell receptor beta chains below, sequenced in a study of cytomegalovirus exposure and HLA in healthy donors. Use of 60 Vbeta and 13 Jbeta primers characterized the PCR. Here immunoSEQ multiplex PCR was the method, and the copy in TCRdb shows in-frame clones only, minus some. This sample's table has just under 80,000 clones. The specimen was PBMCs. The receptors derive from a man in his late teens or twenties in good health and CMV-seropositive.

The genes are TRBV9 and TRBJ2-6, with D possibly TRBD1 on 6 matching bases. V was cut by 0 bases and J by 0 bases, with 16 bases left in between. The germline V gene has CDR1 SGDLS and CDR2 YYNGEE. The CDR3 covers 19 residues. CDR3: CASSVDRDKYISGANVLTF. The CDR3 region has the DNA TGTGCCAGCAGCGTAGATCGGGACAAATATATCTCTGGGGCCAACGTCCTGACTTTC. Filled out from reference TRBV9 and TRBJ2-6, the complete variable domain reads DSGVTQTPKHLITATGQRVTLRCSPRSGDLSVYWYQQSLDQGLQFLIQYYNGEERAKGNILERFSAQQFPDLHSELNLSSLELGDSALYFCASSVDRDKYISGANVLTFGAGSRLTVL.

The J gene is TRBJ1-1, the V gene TRBV19; 7 positions agree with TRBD1. Germline values: CDR1 LNHDA, CDR2 SQIVND (reference sequence). The ends lost 7 bases at V and 0 bases at J; junction bases unmatched: 8. The CDR3 runs to 15 residues. The CDR3 is CASIPRGQMNTEAFF. The CDR3 nucleotides are TGTGCCAGTATCCCTAGGGGGCAAATGAACACTGAAGCTTTCTTT.

This rearrangement joins TRBV2 to TRBJ1-4; no reliable D call. Germline-derived CDR1 and CDR2 are SNHLY and FYNNEI. V gave up 6 bases and J gave up 11 bases, with 22 bases separating them. This CDR3 comprises 15 residues. The CDR3 protein is CASSQGDAPMRKLFF. The CDR3 nucleotides are TGTGCCAGCAGCCAAGGTGATGCACCAATGAGGAAACTGTTTTTT.

The chain combines TRBV6-1 with TRBJ1-5; weak D call: TRBD1 (5 bases). V dropped 3 bases and J dropped 3 bases, with 9 bases sitting between them. Germline CDR1 is MNHNS and CDR2 is SASEGT. This CDR3 comprises 14 residues. The CDR3 is CASSDRVNNQPQHF. The CDR3 nucleotides read TGTGCCAGCAGTGACAGGGTGAACAATCAGCCCCAGCATTTT.

The rearrangement links TRBV7-2 to TRBJ1-1; D call uncertain. The CDR3 has 15 residues. The germline CDR1 and CDR2 sequences are SGHTA and FQGNSA. With 1 base removed from V and 0 bases from J, the gap between germline ends came to 9 bases. The CDR3 DNA reads TGTGCCAGCAGCTTAGTAGCTGGTTTGAACACTGAAGCTTTCTTT. It encodes CASSLVAGLNTEAFF.

The chain carries TRBV6-1 and TRBJ1-1; D unclear. Trimming stripped 3 bases from V and 5 bases from J, with 7 bases between. Germline CDR1 is MNHNS and CDR2 is SASEGT. CDR3 length: 12 amino acids. The chain's CDR3 is CASSEWSTEAFF. CDR3 nucleotide sequence: TGTGCCAGCAGTGAGTGGAGTACTGAAGCTTTCTTT.

This CDR3 is CAWSAFREYEQYF. The DNA of the CDR3 is TGTGCCTGGAGTGCATTCAGGGAATACGAGCAGTACTTC. This sequence joins TRBV30 and TRBJ2-7; tentative D call: TRBD1 (5 bases). The CDR3 loop spans 13 amino acids. Trimming left V 1 base short and J 4 bases short, with 11 bases between. Germline V lookup: CDR1 GTSNPN, CDR2 SVGIG (reference sequence).

This chain uses TRBV6-5 with TRBJ1-1, with unresolved D. With 2 bases removed from V and 10 bases from J, the gap between germline ends came to 14 bases. The CDR3 has 13 amino acids. The germline V gene has CDR1 MNHEY and CDR2 SVGAGI. This CDR3 is CASSYARVLPAFF. CDR3 in DNA: TGTGCCAGCAGTTACGCGCGGGTCTTACCAGCTTTCTTT.

The J gene is TRBJ2-7, the V gene TRBV6-5, with D hard to call. Deletions cut 0 bases from V and 2 bases from J, with 8 bases between. This CDR3 region has 14 residues. Germline CDR1 and CDR2: MNHEY and SVGAGI. As DNA, the CDR3 is TGTGCCAGCAGTTACTCGATCACTCCCTACGAGCAGTACTTC. Its translation: CASSYSITPYEQYF.

The genes are TRBV13 and TRBJ1-1; 7 bases match TRBD1. The CDR3 runs to 14 residues. J gave up 4 bases and V 1 base, and 3 bases lay outside the gene matches. Germline-derived CDR1 and CDR2 are PRHDT and FYEKMQ (reference sequence). The CDR3 sequence is CASSLVAGGTEAFF. The CDR3 region has the DNA TGTGCCAGCAGCTTAGTGGCAGGGGGCACTGAAGCTTTCTTT.

This chain uses TRBV5-1 with TRBJ2-7; 16 bases align to TRBD2. The germline CDR1 and CDR2 sequences are SGHRS and YFSETQ. The CDR3 loop spans 17 amino acids. The J segment lost 3 bases and the V segment lost 0 bases, leaving 3 bases of the junction unmatched. Here the CDR3 DNA reads TGCGCCAGCAGCTTGGCCGGGACTAGCGGGAGGGGCTACGAGCAGTACTTC. It specifies CASSLAGTSGRGYEQYF.

The DNA for the CDR3 is TGTGCCAGCAGTGATTTAACTAGCGGGAGTTTTGGGTACAATGAGCAGTTCTTC. It codes for CASSDLTSGSFGYNEQFF. The chain employs TRBV6-1 and TRBJ2-1; 11 bases match TRBD2. This CDR3 has 18 amino acids. V lost 3 bases and J lost 4; bases outside the gene matches: 11. CDR1 and CDR2 from the germline V gene are MNHNS and SASEGT.

CDR3 bases: TGTGCCAGCAGTGAGGGCCTCTCAAATGAAAAACTGTTTTTT. This codes for CASSEGLSNEKLFF. V usage is TRBV25-1 and J usage is TRBJ1-4, with D unresolved. Trimming took off 3 bases at V and 5 bases at J, with 10 bases between the two ends. Germline CDR1 MGHDK, CDR2 SYGVNS. The CDR3 totals 14 residues.

This chain uses TRBV5-1 with TRBJ2-1, with 7 positions matching TRBD2. CDR3 size: 15 residues. V lost 5 bases and J lost 5; bases outside the gene matches: 10. Per germline, CDR1 SGHRS and CDR2 YFSETQ. The CDR3 region is CASSEAGRGDNEQFF. In DNA form, the CDR3 reads TGCGCCAGCAGTGAGGCGGGACGGGGGGACAATGAGCAGTTCTTC.